These 9 T cell receptor beta chains originate from one sample sequenced in a study of blood T cell repertoires in COVID-19. Measured with immunoSEQ multiplex PCR; TCRdb has only the in-frame clones, and not every one. The sample lists roughly 100,000 clones; 85% to 90% were seen once. The sample was peripheral blood. Receptor source: a human donor in a cohort sampled during active COVID-19.

V usage is TRBV4-3 and J usage is TRBJ1-6, with TRBD1 matching 11 bases. With 2 bases clipped from V and 14 bases from J, the junction kept 14 bases outside the gene matches. There are 17 residues in the CDR3. The germline V gene encodes CDR1 LGHNA and CDR2 YSLEER. The CDR3 loop is CASSQSTAGTGGVALHF. The CDR3, as DNA: TGCGCCAGCAGCCAATCCACCGCCGGGACAGGGGGAGTTGCCCTCCACTTT.

In this sample, this clone turned up a few times. This chain uses TRBV2 with TRBJ2-7, with a weak D call TRBD1 (5 bases). V lost 7 bases, J lost 2 bases, and 15 bases lay in between. The CDR3 sequence is 14 residues long. CDR1 SNHLY and CDR2 FYNNEI come from the germline V gene. For the CDR3, the DNA is TGTGCCAGCATGACCCTTGGGGCCACCTACGAGCAGTACTTC. This sequence encodes CASMTLGATYEQYF.

The rearrangement joins TRBV23-1 to TRBJ2-1; D might be TRBD2 (6 bases). TRBV23-1 is known as an ORF, though its function is uncertain. V was clipped by 3 bases and J by 5 bases, with 23 bases between them. The length of the CDR3 is 18 residues. The CDR3: CASSHPMVMEGLDNEQFF. The CDR3 region has the DNA TGCGCCAGCAGTCACCCCATGGTTATGGAGGGGCTCGACAATGAGCAGTTCTTC.

The rearrangement links TRBV18 to TRBJ2-5; D is ambiguous. The V end lost 4 bases, the J end lost 4 bases, and 4 bases lay between the germline ends. The CDR3 contains 11 residues. In germline, CDR1 is KGHSH, CDR2 LQKENI. Written as DNA, the CDR3 is TGTGCCAGCTCACTCGGAGAGACCCAGTACTTC. Its protein is CASSLGETQYF.

The rearrangement uses TRBV5-6 and TRBJ2-1; no firm D call. The CDR3 loop spans 11 amino acids. Trimming cost V 1 base and J 10 bases, with 6 bases left between them. The germline CDR1 and CDR2 sequences are SGHDT and YYEEEE. The CDR3 DNA reads TGTGCCAGCAGCTTGAGCGAAGAGCAGTTCTTC. This sequence encodes CASSLSEEQFF.

Only one count was recorded for this clone. The chain links TRBV29-1 to TRBJ2-3; D gene uncertain. CDR3 length: 13 amino acids. The V gene's germline CDR1 is SQVTM and CDR2 ANQGSEA. V lost 4 bases and J lost 2, with 10 bases in between. The CDR3 region has the DNA TGCAGCGTTGGTTCAGTAAACACAGATACGCAGTATTTT. Translation gives CSVGSVNTDTQYF.

The chain is built from TRBV28 and TRBJ2-5; TRBD2 is a possible D gene (6 bases). The CDR3 extends over 13 amino acids. CDR1 MDHEN and CDR2 SYDVKM come from the germline V gene. V gave up 3 bases and J gave up 5 bases, with 10 bases separating them. The CDR3 is CASSFSGVETQYF. CDR3 DNA: TGTGCCAGCAGTTTTTCGGGGGTCGAGACCCAGTACTTC. The full variable domain, rest sourced from reference TRBV28 and TRBJ2-5, is DVKVTQSSRYLVKRTGEKVFLECVQDMDHENMFWYRQDPGLGLRLIYFSYDVKMKEKGDIPEGYSVSREKKERFSLILESASTNQTSMYLCASSFSGVETQYFGPGTRLLVL.

The CDR3 DNA follows: TGTGCCACCAGTGATTTGCATCAGGGGCAGCGTGAGCAGTTCTTC. Translating gives CATSDLHQGQREQFF. This chain links TRBV24-1 with TRBJ2-1, with a tentative D call TRBD1 (6 bases). There are 15 residues in the CDR3. The germline V and J ends were trimmed by 0 bases and 9 bases, with 14 bases remaining between them. CDR1 is KGHDR, CDR2 SFDVKD, per germline.

Here the CDR3 reads CASSLDRSTDTQYF. The CDR3 region has the DNA TGTGCCAGCAGCTTAGACAGAAGCACAGATACGCAGTATTTT. V gene TRBV7-9 combines with J gene TRBJ2-3; no clear D. V lost 1 base and J 0 bases, leaving 5 bases between the germline ends. CDR1 is SEHNR and CDR2 is FQNEAQ in the germline V gene (reference sequence). CDR3 size: 14 residues.